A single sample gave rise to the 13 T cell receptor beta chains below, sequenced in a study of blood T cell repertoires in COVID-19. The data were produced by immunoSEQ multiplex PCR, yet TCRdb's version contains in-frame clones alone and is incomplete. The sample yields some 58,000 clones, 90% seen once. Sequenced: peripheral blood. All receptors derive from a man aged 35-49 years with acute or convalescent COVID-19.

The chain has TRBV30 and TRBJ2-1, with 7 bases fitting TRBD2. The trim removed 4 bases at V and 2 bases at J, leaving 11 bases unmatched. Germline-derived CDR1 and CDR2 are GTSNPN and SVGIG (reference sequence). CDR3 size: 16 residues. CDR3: CAWNPRREWPYNEQFF. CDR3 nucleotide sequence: TGTGCCTGGAACCCTAGGCGGGAGTGGCCCTACAATGAGCAGTTCTTC.

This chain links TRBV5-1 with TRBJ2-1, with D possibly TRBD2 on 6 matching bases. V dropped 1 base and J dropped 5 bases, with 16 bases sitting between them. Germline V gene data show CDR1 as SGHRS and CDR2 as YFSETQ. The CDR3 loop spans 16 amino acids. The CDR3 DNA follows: TGCGCCAGCAGCTTGACTCTAGCGAGAACCAACAATGAGCAGTTCTTC. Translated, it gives CASSLTLARTNNEQFF.

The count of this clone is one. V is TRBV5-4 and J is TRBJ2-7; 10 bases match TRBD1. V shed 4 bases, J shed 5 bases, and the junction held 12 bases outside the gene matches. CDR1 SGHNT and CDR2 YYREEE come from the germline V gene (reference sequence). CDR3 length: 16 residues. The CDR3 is CASSGPPGQGFHEQYF. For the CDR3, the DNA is TGTGCCAGCAGCGGACCGCCGGGACAGGGGTTCCACGAGCAGTACTTC.

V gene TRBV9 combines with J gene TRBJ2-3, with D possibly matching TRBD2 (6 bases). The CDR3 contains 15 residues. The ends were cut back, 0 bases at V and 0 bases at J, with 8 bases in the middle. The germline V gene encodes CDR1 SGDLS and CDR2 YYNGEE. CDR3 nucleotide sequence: TGTGCCAGCAGCGTAGGCGGGGCTAGCACAGATACGCAGTATTTT. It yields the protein CASSVGGASTDTQYF.

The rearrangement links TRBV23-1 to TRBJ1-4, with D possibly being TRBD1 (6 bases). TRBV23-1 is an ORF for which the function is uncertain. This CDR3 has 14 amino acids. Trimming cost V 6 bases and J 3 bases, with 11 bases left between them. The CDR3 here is CASSRTDSNEKLFF. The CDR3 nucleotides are TGCGCCAGCAGCCGGACAGACTCTAATGAAAAACTGTTTTTT.

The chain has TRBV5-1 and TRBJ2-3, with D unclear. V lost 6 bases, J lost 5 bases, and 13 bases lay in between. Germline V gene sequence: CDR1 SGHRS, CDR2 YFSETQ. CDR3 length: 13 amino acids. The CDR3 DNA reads TGCGCCAGCAACCCCCACACAGAAGATACGCAGTATTTT. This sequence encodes CASNPHTEDTQYF.

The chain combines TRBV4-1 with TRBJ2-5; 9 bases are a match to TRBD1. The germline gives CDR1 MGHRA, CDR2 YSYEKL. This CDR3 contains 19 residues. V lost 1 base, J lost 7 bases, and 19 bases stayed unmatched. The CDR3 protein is CASSQVGGRDREARGTQYF. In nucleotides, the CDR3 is TGCGCCAGCAGCCAAGTGGGGGGTAGGGACAGGGAAGCTAGAGGGACCCAGTACTTC.

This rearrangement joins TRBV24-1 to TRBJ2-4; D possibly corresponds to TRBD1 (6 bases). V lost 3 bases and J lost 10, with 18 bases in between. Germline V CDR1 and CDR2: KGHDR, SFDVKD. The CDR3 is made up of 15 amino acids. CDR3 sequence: CATSDPGTPSSIQYF. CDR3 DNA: TGTGCCACCAGTGATCCCGGGACACCATCCAGTATTCAGTACTTC.

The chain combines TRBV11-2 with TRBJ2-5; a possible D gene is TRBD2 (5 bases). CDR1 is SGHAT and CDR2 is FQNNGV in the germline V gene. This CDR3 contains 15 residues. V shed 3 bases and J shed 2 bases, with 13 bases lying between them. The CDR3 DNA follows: TGTGCCAGCAGCTTGAATAGCGCAAAACAAGAGACCCAGTACTTC. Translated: CASSLNSAKQETQYF. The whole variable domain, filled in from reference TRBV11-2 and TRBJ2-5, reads EAGVAQSPRYKIIEKRQSVAFWCNPISGHATLYWYQQILGQGPKLLIQFQNNGVVDDSQLPKDRFSAERLKGVDSTLKIQPAKLEDSAVYLCASSLNSAKQETQYFGPGTRLLVL.

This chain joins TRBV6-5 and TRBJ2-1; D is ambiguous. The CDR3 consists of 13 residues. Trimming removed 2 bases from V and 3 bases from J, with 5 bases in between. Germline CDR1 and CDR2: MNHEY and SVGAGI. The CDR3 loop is CASSYQNYNEQFF. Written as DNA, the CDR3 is TGTGCCAGCAGTTACCAAAACTACAATGAGCAGTTCTTC.

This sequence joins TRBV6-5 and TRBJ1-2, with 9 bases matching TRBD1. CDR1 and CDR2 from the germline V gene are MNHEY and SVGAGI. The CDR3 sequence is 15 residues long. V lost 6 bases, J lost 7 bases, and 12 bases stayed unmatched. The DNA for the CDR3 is TGTGCCAGCAGGAAGACAGGGGGACGGTTTCGTGGCTACACCTTC. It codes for CASRKTGGRFRGYTF.

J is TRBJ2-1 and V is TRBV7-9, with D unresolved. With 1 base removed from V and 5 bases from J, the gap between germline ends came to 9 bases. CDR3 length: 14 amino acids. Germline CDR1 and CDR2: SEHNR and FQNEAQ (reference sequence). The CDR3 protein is CASSLGTVNNEQFF. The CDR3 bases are TGTGCCAGCAGCTTAGGCACAGTTAACAATGAGCAGTTCTTC.

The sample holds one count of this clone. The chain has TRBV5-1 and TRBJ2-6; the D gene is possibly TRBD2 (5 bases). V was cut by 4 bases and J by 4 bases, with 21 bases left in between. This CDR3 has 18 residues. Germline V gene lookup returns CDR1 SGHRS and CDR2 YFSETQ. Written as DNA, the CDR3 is TGCGCCAGCAGCCTAAACTGGACTCCCGGTGGGGGGGCCAACGTCCTGACTTTC. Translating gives CASSLNWTPGGGANVLTF.